This T cell receptor (beta chain) was identified during a study of blood T cells in healthy people across ages. Study-wide results and caveats: Aged donors had fewer naive CD4+ cells and lower diversity than long-lived donors.

The sample holds a few counts of this clonotype. Its cognate antigen is unknown. Donors were healthy Caucasian individuals from Russia aged roughly 6 to 90. Combining a sample-barcoded 5' primer with a J-beta primer mix, a second PCR ran for 7 to 11 cycles. MiXCR, run by TCRdb on the 5' RACE reads, gives a single entry per CDR3 protein. The table includes around 990,000 distinct CDR3 sequences, 20% to 25% detected once. There are 14 residues in the CDR3. The junction had 2 bases not matched to a gene; V was cut back by 4 bases and J by 3 bases. This same sample was also part of a study on T cells of mothers and their children. That paper notes: Five to seven children and their three healthy Caucasian mothers were the donors.

J is TRBJ1-4 and V is TRBV12-3 or TRBV12-4; TRBD1 matches 7 bases. This TCR was sampled from a girl aged 2 to 10 in good health. The material sequenced was blood. CDR3 in amino acids: CASSWTGPNEKLFF. The CDR3 nucleotides read TGTGCCAGCAGTTGGACAGGCCCTAATGAAAAACTGTTTTTT.